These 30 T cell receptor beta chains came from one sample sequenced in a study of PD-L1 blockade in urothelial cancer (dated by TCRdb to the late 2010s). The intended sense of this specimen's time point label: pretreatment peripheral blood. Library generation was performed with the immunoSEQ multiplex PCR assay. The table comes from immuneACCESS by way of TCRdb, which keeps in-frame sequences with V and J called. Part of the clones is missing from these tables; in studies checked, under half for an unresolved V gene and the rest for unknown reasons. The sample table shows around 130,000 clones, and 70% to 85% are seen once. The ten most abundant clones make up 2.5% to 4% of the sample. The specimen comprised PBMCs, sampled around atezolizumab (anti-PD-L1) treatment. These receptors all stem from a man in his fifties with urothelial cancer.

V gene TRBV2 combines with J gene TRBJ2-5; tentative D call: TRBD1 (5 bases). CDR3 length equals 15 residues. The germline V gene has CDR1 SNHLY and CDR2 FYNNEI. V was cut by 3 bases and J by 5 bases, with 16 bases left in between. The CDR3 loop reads CASSDGASKSETQYF. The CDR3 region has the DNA TGTGCCAGCAGTGATGGGGCCTCGAAGTCGGAGACCCAGTACTTC. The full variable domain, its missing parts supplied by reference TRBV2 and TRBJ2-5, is EPEVTQTPSHQVTQMGQEVILRCVPISNHLYFYWYRQILGQKVEFLVSFYNNEISEKSEIFDDQFSVERPDGSNFTLKIRSTKLEDSAMYFCASSDGASKSETQYFGPGTRLLVL.

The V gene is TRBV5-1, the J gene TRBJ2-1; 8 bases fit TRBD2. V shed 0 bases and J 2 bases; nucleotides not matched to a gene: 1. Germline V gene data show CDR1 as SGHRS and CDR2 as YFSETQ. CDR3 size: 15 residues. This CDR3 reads CASSLELAAYNEQFF. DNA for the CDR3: TGCGCCAGCAGCTTGGAACTAGCGGCCTACAATGAGCAGTTCTTC.

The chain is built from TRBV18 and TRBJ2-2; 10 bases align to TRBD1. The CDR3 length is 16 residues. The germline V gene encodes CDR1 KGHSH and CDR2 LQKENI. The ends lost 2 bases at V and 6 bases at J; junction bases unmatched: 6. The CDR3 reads CASSPSTGGLSGELFF. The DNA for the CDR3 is TGTGCCAGCTCACCATCGACAGGGGGCCTTTCCGGGGAGCTGTTTTTT.

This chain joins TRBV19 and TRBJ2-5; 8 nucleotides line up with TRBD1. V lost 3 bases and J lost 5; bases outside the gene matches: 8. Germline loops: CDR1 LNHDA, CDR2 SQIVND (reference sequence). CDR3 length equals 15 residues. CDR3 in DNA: TGTGCCAGTAGTATCCTAGGACAGGGTCGGGAGACCCAGTACTTC. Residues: CASSILGQGRETQYF.

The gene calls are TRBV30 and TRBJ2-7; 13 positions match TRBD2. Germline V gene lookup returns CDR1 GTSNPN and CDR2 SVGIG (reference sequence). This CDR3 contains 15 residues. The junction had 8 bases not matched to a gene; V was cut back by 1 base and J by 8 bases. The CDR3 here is CAWSEVQGLAGKQYF. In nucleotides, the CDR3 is TGTGCCTGGAGTGAGGTACAGGGACTAGCGGGAAAGCAGTACTTC.

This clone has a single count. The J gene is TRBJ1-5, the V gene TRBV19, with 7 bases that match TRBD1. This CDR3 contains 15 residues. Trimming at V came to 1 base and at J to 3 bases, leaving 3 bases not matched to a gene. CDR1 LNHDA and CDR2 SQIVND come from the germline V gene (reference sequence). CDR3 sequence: CASSIVGGANQPQHF. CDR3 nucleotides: TGTGCCAGTAGTATAGTAGGGGGCGCCAATCAGCCCCAGCATTTT.

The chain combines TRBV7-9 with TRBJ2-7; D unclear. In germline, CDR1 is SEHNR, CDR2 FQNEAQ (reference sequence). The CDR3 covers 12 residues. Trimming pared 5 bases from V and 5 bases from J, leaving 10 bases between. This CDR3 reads CASSSLENEQYF. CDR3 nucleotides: TGTGCCAGCAGCAGCCTAGAGAACGAGCAGTACTTC.

This CDR3 is CASSVNRVLSGELFF. The CDR3 DNA reads as TGTGCCAGCAGCGTCAACAGGGTATTGTCCGGGGAGCTGTTTTTT. This sequence joins TRBV7-2 and TRBJ2-2; a possible D gene is TRBD1 (6 bases). Trimming cost V 5 bases and J 6 bases, with 16 bases left between them. The CDR3 has 15 residues. Germline V gene sequence: CDR1 SGHTA, CDR2 FQGNSA.

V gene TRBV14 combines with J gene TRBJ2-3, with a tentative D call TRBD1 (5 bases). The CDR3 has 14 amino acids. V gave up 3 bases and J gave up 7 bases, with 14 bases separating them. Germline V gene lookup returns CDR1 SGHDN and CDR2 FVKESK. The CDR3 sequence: CASSHVRRTNTQYF. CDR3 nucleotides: TGTGCCAGCAGCCATGTGCGACGGACAAATACGCAGTATTTT.

The CDR3 here is CASNDRTARSYNEQFF. CDR3 DNA sequence: TGTGCCAGCAACGATCGGACAGCCCGCTCCTACAATGAGCAGTTCTTC. J is TRBJ2-1 and V is TRBV27; D is possibly TRBD1 (6 bases). The V end lost 7 bases, the J end lost 0 bases, and 16 bases lay between the germline ends. This CDR3 contains 16 residues. Germline lookup yields CDR1 MNHEY and CDR2 SMNVEV (reference sequence).

DNA for the CDR3: TGTGCCAGCAGTCCCGGGACTAGTCCCAATGAGCAGTTCTTC. Residues: CASSPGTSPNEQFF. This chain uses TRBV28 with TRBJ2-1; 8 bases line up with TRBD2. The V gene's germline CDR1 is MDHEN and CDR2 SYDVKM. The CDR3 sequence is 14 residues long. Unmatched junction bases numbered 6, after V lost 5 bases and J lost 6 bases.

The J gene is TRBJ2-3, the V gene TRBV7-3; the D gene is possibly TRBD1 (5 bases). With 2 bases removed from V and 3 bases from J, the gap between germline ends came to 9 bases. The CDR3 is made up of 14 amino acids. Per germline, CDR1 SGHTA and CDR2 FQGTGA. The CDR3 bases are TGTGCCAGCAGCTTAGCAGGGCCGACAGATACGCAGTATTTT. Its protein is CASSLAGPTDTQYF.

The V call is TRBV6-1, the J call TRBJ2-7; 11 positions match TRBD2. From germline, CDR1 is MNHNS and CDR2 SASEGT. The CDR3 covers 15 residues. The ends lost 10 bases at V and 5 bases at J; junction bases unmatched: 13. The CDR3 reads CATTLTSGIIDEQYF. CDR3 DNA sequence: TGTGCCACCACCCTGACTAGCGGGATAATCGACGAGCAGTACTTC.

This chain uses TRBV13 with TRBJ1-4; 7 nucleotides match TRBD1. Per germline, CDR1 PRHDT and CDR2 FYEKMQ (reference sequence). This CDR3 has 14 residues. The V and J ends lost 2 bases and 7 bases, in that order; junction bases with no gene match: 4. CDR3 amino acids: CASSLQGGSEKLFF. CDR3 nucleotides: TGTGCCAGCAGCTTACAGGGGGGCTCTGAAAAACTGTTTTTT.

CDR3 nucleotides: TGCAGCGTTATAGGACTAGCTCGAATCGATGAGCAGTTCTTC. It translates to CSVIGLARIDEQFF. The genes are TRBV29-1 and TRBJ2-1, with 8 bases matching TRBD2. The CDR3 is 14 amino acids. The germline CDR1 and CDR2 sequences are SQVTM and ANQGSEA. J was trimmed by 8 bases and V by 5 bases; bases with no gene match: 11.

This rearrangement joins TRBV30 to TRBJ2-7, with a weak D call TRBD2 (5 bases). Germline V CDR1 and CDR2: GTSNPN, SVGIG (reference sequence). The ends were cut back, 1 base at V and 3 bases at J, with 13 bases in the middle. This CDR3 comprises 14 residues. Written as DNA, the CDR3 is TGTGCCTGGAGTGGGACTTCCGCAGGCTACGAGCAGTACTTC. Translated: CAWSGTSAGYEQYF.

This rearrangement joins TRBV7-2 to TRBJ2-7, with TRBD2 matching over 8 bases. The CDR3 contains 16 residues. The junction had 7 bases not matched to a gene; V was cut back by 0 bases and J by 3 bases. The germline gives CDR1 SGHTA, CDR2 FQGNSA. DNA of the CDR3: TGTGCCAGCAGCTTAGCGCGGGGAGCGGGAGTCTACGAGCAGTACTTC. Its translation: CASSLARGAGVYEQYF. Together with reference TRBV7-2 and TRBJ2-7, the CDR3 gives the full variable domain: GAGVSQSPSNKVTEKGKDVELRCDPISGHTALYWYRQSLGQGLEFLIYFQGNSAPDKSGLPSDRFSAERTGGSVSTLTIQRTQQEDSAVYLCASSLARGAGVYEQYFGPGTRLTVT.

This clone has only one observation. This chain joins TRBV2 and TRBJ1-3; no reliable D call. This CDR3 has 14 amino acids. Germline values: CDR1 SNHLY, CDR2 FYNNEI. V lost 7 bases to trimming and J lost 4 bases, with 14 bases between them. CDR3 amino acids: CASIGLNGGNTIYF. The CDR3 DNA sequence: TGTGCCAGCATAGGCCTAAACGGGGGAAACACCATATATTTT.

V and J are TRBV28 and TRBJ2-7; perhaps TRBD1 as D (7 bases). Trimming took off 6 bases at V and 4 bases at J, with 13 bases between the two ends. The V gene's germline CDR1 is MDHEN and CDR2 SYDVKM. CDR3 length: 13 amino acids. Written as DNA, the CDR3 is TGTGCCAGCAGATTGACAGGGACTTACGAGCAGTACTTC. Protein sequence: CASRLTGTYEQYF.

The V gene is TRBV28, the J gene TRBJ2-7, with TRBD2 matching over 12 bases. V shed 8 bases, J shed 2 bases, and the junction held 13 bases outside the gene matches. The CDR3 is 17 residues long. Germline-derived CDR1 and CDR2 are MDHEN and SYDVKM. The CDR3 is CASLFHPTSGRTYEQYF. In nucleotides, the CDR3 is TGTGCCAGCCTGTTTCACCCGACTAGCGGGAGAACCTACGAGCAGTACTTC.

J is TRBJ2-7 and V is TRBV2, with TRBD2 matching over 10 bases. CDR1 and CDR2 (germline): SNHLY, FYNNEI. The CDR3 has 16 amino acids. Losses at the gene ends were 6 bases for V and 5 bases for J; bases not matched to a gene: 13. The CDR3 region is CASSLGPASGRDEQYF. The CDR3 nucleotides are TGTGCCAGCAGCTTGGGTCCGGCTAGCGGGAGAGACGAGCAGTACTTC.

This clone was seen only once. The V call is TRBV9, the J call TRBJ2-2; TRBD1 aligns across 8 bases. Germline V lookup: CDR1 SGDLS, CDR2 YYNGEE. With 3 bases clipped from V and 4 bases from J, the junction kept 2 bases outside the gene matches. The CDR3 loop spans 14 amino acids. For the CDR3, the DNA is TGTGCCAGCAGCGGGACAGGGACCACCGGGGAGCTGTTTTTT. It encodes CASSGTGTTGELFF.

The CDR3 reads CASSLTRVGEQYF. The CDR3 bases are TGTGCCAGCAGTTTAACTAGAGTCGGCGAGCAGTACTTC. This chain links TRBV27 with TRBJ2-7; D is possibly TRBD2 (5 bases). This CDR3 is 13 amino acids long. Trimming removed 2 bases at V and 6 bases at J, with 11 bases between. Germline assignment: CDR1 MNHEY and CDR2 SMNVEV (reference sequence).

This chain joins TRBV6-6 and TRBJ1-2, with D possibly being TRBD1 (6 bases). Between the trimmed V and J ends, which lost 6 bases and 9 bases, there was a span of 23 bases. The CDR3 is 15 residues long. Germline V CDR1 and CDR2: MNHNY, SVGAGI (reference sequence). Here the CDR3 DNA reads TGTGCCAGCAGCACCATTGGGACCACGGGGGGCAGCTACACCTTC. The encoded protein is CASSTIGTTGGSYTF.

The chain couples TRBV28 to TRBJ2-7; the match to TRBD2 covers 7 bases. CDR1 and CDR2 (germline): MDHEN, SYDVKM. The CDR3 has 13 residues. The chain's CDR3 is CATLTSGAYEQYF. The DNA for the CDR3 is TGTGCTACCTTGACCAGCGGGGCCTACGAGCAGTACTTC.

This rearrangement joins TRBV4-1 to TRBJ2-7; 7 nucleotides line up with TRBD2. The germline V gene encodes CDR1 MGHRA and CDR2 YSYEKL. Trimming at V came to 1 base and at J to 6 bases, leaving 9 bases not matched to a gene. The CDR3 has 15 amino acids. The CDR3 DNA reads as TGCGCCAGCAGCCAAGGTTGGGGCGGGAGAGGCGAGCAGTACTTC. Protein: CASSQGWGGRGEQYF.

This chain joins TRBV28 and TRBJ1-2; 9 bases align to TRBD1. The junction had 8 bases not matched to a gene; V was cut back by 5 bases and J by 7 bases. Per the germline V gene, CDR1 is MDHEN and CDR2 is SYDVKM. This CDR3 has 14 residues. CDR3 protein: CASSLTGGASGYTF. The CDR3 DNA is TGTGCCAGCAGTCTCACAGGGGGCGCGAGTGGCTACACCTTC.

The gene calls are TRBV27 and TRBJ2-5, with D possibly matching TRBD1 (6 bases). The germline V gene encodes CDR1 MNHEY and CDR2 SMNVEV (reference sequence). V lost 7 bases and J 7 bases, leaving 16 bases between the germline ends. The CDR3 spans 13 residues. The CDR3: CASKGGPTGTQYF. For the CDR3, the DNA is TGTGCCAGCAAAGGGGGTCCGACGGGGACCCAGTACTTC.

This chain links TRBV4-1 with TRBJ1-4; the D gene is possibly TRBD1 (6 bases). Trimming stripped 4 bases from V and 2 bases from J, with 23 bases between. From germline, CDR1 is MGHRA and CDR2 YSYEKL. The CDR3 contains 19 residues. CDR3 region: CASSRSQGFGFGTNEKLFF. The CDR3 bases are TGCGCCAGCAGCCGGTCGCAGGGGTTCGGATTCGGGACTAATGAAAAACTGTTTTTT.

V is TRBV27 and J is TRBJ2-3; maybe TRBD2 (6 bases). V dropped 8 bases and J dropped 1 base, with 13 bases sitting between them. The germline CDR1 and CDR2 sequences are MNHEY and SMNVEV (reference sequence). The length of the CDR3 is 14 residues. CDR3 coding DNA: TGTGCCAGCTCGAGGAGGGCGGGCACAGATACGCAGTATTTT. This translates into CASSRRAGTDTQYF.